This entry lists 19 T cell receptor beta chains sequenced from one sample in a study of OX40 agonist ivuxolimab in advanced cancers. Libraries were constructed by the immunoSEQ multiplex PCR assay. The clones in this table, taken by TCRdb from immuneACCESS, are in-frame only. Not every clone is retained; where verified, under half of the shortfall comes from an unresolved V gene, and the cause of the rest is unknown. Within this sample are approximately 50,000 clones, with around four fifths of them counted one time only. Around 4% of the sample goes to the ten largest clones. The sequencing here drew on CD4+ or CD8+ T cells sorted from blood, taken in a trial of the OX40 agonist ivuxolimab. The receptors come from an adult with an advanced solid tumor such as melanoma, head and neck, liver or kidney cancer.

The J gene is TRBJ1-1, the V gene TRBV28; D remains ambiguous. CDR1 MDHEN and CDR2 SYDVKM come from the germline V gene. This CDR3 is 12 amino acids long. Trimming stripped 5 bases from V and 8 bases from J, with 12 bases between. CDR3 loop: CASSAKAFEAFF. The CDR3 coding sequence is TGTGCCAGCAGTGCGAAAGCGTTCGAAGCTTTCTTT.

The chain couples TRBV11-3 to TRBJ1-5; the D is unclear. V dropped 3 bases and J dropped 1 base, with 4 bases sitting between them. The germline V gene has CDR1 SGHNT and CDR2 YENEEA. The CDR3 has 13 amino acids. The chain's CDR3 is CASSFQSNQPQHF. The CDR3 DNA sequence: TGTGCCAGCAGCTTTCAGAGCAATCAGCCCCAGCATTTT. The whole variable domain, remainder taken from reference TRBV11-3 and TRBJ1-5, is EAGVVQSPRYKIIEKKQPVAFWCNPISGHNTLYWYLQNLGQGPELLIRYENEEAVDDSQLPKDRFSAERLKGVDSTLKIQPAELGDSAVYLCASSFQSNQPQHFGDGTRLSIL.

The J gene is TRBJ2-7, the V gene TRBV10-3; the match to TRBD2 covers 7 bases. V shed 0 bases, J shed 4 bases, and the junction held 9 bases outside the gene matches. Germline V gives CDR1 ENHRY, CDR2 SYGVKD. The CDR3 is made up of 16 amino acids. The CDR3 DNA follows: TGTGCCATCAGTGAGTCGGGAGCGGGGAGCATTTACGAGCAGTACTTC. This codes for CAISESGAGSIYEQYF.

V and J are TRBV18 and TRBJ1-1; TRBD1 might be the D (5 bases). V lost 2 bases and J 8 bases, leaving 9 bases between the germline ends. The CDR3 spans 12 residues. Germline V CDR1 and CDR2: KGHSH, LQKENI. The CDR3 region is CASSPRDEEAFF. Here the CDR3 DNA reads TGTGCCAGCTCACCAAGGGACGAAGAAGCTTTCTTT. The variable domain in full, completed from reference TRBV18 and TRBJ1-1, reads NAGVMQNPRHLVRRRGQEARLRCSPMKGHSHVYWYRQLPEEGLKFMVYLQKENIIDESGMPKERFSAEFPKEGPSILRIQQVVRGDSAAYFCASSPRDEEAFFGQGTRLTVV.

The gene calls are TRBV28 and TRBJ2-3; no definite D call. The CDR3 totals 13 residues. Trimming removed 7 bases from V and 0 bases from J, with 8 bases in between. Germline values: CDR1 MDHEN, CDR2 SYDVKM. The CDR3 is CASTSRSTDTQYF. The DNA of the CDR3 is TGTGCCAGCACGAGTCGTAGCACAGATACGCAGTATTTT. The complete variable domain, with remaining parts taken from reference TRBV28 and TRBJ2-3, reads DVKVTQSSRYLVKRTGEKVFLECVQDMDHENMFWYRQDPGLGLRLIYFSYDVKMKEKGDIPEGYSVSREKKERFSLILESASTNQTSMYLCASTSRSTDTQYFGPGTRLTVL.

This clone came up once. The chain combines TRBV6-6 with TRBJ1-5; D is unresolved. Germline V lookup: CDR1 MNHNY, CDR2 SVGAGI (reference sequence). The CDR3 runs 13 residues. The V gene lost 2 bases and the J gene lost 6 bases, with 8 bases spanning the gap. In DNA, the CDR3 is TGTGCCAGCAGTTACGCGGCAGGTCAGCCCCAGCATTTT. Translation: CASSYAAGQPQHF.

V usage is TRBV5-4 and J usage is TRBJ1-5, with D possibly being TRBD1 (5 bases). CDR3 size: 14 residues. V was shortened by 3 bases and J by 8 bases, with 15 bases between the two germline ends. Germline V gene sequence: CDR1 SGHNT, CDR2 YYREEE (reference sequence). The CDR3 nucleotides are TGTGCCAGCAGCTCGAACACAGGAGGGGAGCCCCAGCATTTT. Residues: CASSSNTGGEPQHF.

The chain joins TRBV5-3 to TRBJ2-5; D may be TRBD1 (5 bases). TRBV5-3 is filed as an ORF, its function uncertain. CDR3 size: 13 residues. Trimming removed 8 bases from V and 4 bases from J, with 15 bases in between. CDR3 coding DNA: TGTGCCAGCAGCACATGGACAATAGAGACCCAGTACTTC. This gives the protein CASSTWTIETQYF.

V usage is TRBV10-3 and J usage is TRBJ2-2; the D gene is possibly TRBD2 (6 bases). The germline CDR1 and CDR2 sequences are ENHRY and SYGVKD. V lost 10 bases, J lost 5 bases, and 14 bases lay in between. CDR3 size: 13 residues. The CDR3 DNA sequence: TGTGCCACCCGACTAGAAGCAACCGGGGAGCTGTTTTTT. Translated, it gives CATRLEATGELFF.

This clone was observed a few times. The V gene is TRBV19, the J gene TRBJ1-1; D is perhaps TRBD1 (5 bases). The germline V gene has CDR1 LNHDA and CDR2 SQIVND (reference sequence). This CDR3 region has 18 residues. V lost 5 bases to trimming and J lost 1 base, with 23 bases between them. The CDR3 reads CASSQEGPGSGGNTEAFF. Here the CDR3 DNA reads TGTGCCAGTAGTCAAGAAGGTCCGGGGTCCGGGGGGAACACTGAAGCTTTCTTT.

This clone is medium-sized by share. The V gene is TRBV2, the J gene TRBJ2-2; unclear D gene. This CDR3 has 13 amino acids. Germline V gives CDR1 SNHLY, CDR2 FYNNEI. Trimming pared 1 base from V and 1 base from J, leaving 1 base between. The CDR3 nucleotides read TGTGCCAGCAGTGAAGGGAACACCGGGGAGCTGTTTTTT. It encodes CASSEGNTGELFF.

The gene calls are TRBV6-1 and TRBJ2-1, with 11 bases matching TRBD2. This CDR3 is 13 amino acids long. Germline V gene lookup returns CDR1 MNHNS and CDR2 SASEGT. The V segment lost 7 bases and the J segment 9 bases; nucleotides outside the gene matches: 5. The CDR3 loop reads CASKLAGVVEQFF. The CDR3 coding sequence is TGTGCCAGCAAACTAGCGGGGGTGGTTGAGCAGTTCTTC.

The chain has TRBV27 and TRBJ2-2; D perhaps matches TRBD2 (6 bases). Trimming stripped 2 bases from V and 5 bases from J, with 6 bases between. There are 13 residues in the CDR3. CDR1 MNHEY and CDR2 SMNVEV come from the germline V gene (reference sequence). The CDR3: CASSLSGTGELFF. DNA for the CDR3: TGTGCCAGCAGTTTAAGCGGGACCGGGGAGCTGTTTTTT.

The sample holds one count of this clone. CDR3 amino acids: CASSRMTEQPQHF. The CDR3 region has the DNA TGTGCCAGCTCCCGAATGACAGAACAGCCCCAGCATTTT. This chain connects TRBV10-3 to TRBJ1-5, with D possibly TRBD1 on 5 matching bases. CDR1 is ENHRY and CDR2 is SYGVKD in the germline V gene. The CDR3 has 13 amino acids. V was pared by 10 bases and J by 7 bases, with 17 bases between.

This chain uses TRBV6-5 with TRBJ2-6; D gene uncertain. This CDR3 region has 16 residues. The V end was cut by 0 bases, the J end by 0 bases, with 6 bases between. Germline lookup yields CDR1 MNHEY and CDR2 SVGAGI. DNA for the CDR3: TGTGCCAGCAGTTACTCGTGGAGCTCTGGGGCCAACGTCCTGACTTTC. Translated: CASSYSWSSGANVLTF.

In regard to this clone: A single base separates this from a much larger clone, so it may be a read error. The sample contains more than one DNA sequence encoding this CDR3. In DNA, the CDR3 is TGTGCCAGCAGCCTAACGGGGGCCACGCAAGAGACCCAGTACTTC. This codes for CASSLTGATQETQYF. V usage is TRBV7-3 and J usage is TRBJ2-5; the D gene could be TRBD1 or TRBD2 (6 bases each). This CDR3 spans 15 amino acids. The V gene's germline CDR1 is SGHTA and CDR2 FQGTGA. Full variable domain (outside the CDR3, taken from reference TRBV7-3 and TRBJ2-5): GAGVSQTPSNKVTEKGKYVELRCDPISGHTALYWYRQSLGQGPEFLIYFQGTGAADDSGLPNDRFFAVRPEGSVSTLKIQRTERGDSAVYLCASSLTGATQETQYFGPGTRLLVL.

This sequence joins TRBV5-1 and TRBJ2-3; 9 bases map to TRBD2. There are 15 residues in the CDR3. The junction had 3 bases not matched to a gene; V was cut back by 0 bases and J by 4 bases. Germline V lookup: CDR1 SGHRS, CDR2 YFSETQ. Here the CDR3 reads CASSLDGGGADTQYF. CDR3 DNA: TGCGCCAGCAGCTTGGATGGCGGGGGGGCAGATACGCAGTATTTT.

CDR3 amino acids: CASSPLWGAYNEQFF. CDR3 sequence (DNA): TGTGCCAGCAGTCCCCTCTGGGGGGCCTACAATGAGCAGTTCTTC. The rearrangement links TRBV6-4 to TRBJ2-1, with D maybe TRBD2 (6 bases). Germline values: CDR1 MRHNA, CDR2 SNTAGT. V was trimmed by 5 bases and J by 2 bases, leaving 13 bases between them. The CDR3 extends over 15 amino acids.

The chain carries TRBV28 and TRBJ1-2, with 9 bases aligning to TRBD1. V gave up 5 bases and J gave up 5 bases; unmatched junction bases: 6. Per germline, CDR1 MDHEN and CDR2 SYDVKM. The CDR3 is 14 residues long. CDR3 in amino acids: CASSLGQGRYGYTF. For the CDR3, the DNA is TGTGCCAGCAGTCTGGGACAGGGCCGTTATGGCTACACCTTC.